The rows below give T cell receptor beta chains drawn from one sample of a study of identical twins. TCRdb re-analysed the 5' RACE reads in MiXCR, keeping a single row per CDR3 protein. Among 1.5 million to 2 million distinct CDR3 sequences listed, roughly 35% were seen once. The source material was cord blood. The source of these receptors is a newborn girl in good health. Each CDR3 is given without its conserved first and last residue. The D gene is left open where the match is weak.

J | D | V | CDR3
TRBJ1-2 | TRBD1 | TRBV20-1 | GASLDRGRGGYT
TRBJ2-1 | - | TRBV24-1 | ATSERGNEQF
TRBJ2-3 | TRBD2 | TRBV5-1 | ASSLSGLAGGGTDTQY
TRBJ2-3 | TRBD2 | TRBV25-1 | ASSDSTSGRWVPDTQY
TRBJ1-6 | TRBD1 | TRBV7-4 | ASSLAGRLQGVHSPLH
TRBJ2-2 | TRBD1 | TRBV5-1 | ASSWTGGAGTGELF
- | TRBD1 | TRBV20-1 | SALGQGSTQETQY
TRBJ1-1 | TRBD1 | TRBV20-1 | STTGPMNTEAF
TRBJ2-1 | - | TRBV2 | ATNNEQF
TRBJ2-3 | TRBD2 | TRBV20-1 | SARTPGLAGGGTQY
TRBJ1-1 | - | TRBV5-1 | ASSSNGIGSTEAF
TRBJ2-1 | - | TRBV5-6 | ASSPGNLYNEQF
TRBJ2-2 | TRBD1 | TRBV28 | ASNRDRDTGELF
TRBJ2-1 | - | TRBV20-1 | SARKADYPLNEQF
TRBJ2-2 | - | TRBV6-1 | ASSERVIVTGELF
TRBJ1-2 | - | TRBV4-2 | ASSQVGDYGYT
TRBJ1-2 | - | TRBV25-1 | ASSELRGEGYT
TRBJ2-7 | - | TRBV10-3 | AISASGGNEQY
TRBJ1-5 | - | TRBV12-3/TRBV12-4 | ASSLTRTRSNQPQH
TRBJ2-1 | TRBD1 | TRBV5-1 | ASRVGTGRNEQF
TRBJ2-5 | - | TRBV2 | ASSEGGPYNEQY
TRBJ2-5 | TRBD2 | TRBV5-1 | AGEAGSSLAPAPLQETQY
TRBJ2-4 | TRBD1 | TRBV7-2 | ASSPGTGSWY
TRBJ2-7 | TRBD1 | TRBV7-8 | ASSLERGHILYEQY
TRBJ2-7 | - | TRBV4-2 | ASSQLGTYEQY
TRBJ2-7 | - | TRBV7-9 | ASSLDPPRYPYEQY
TRBJ2-7 | TRBD2 | TRBV20-1 | SARRGSLGEQY
TRBJ2-1 | TRBD1 | TRBV6-5 | ASTQRQGAYNEQF
TRBJ2-7 | - | TRBV27 | ASSFRDHSGYEQY
TRBJ2-3 | TRBD1 | TRBV4-1 | ASSQVPRDSLSTDTQY
TRBJ2-7 | - | TRBV20-1 | SARDDPYEQY
TRBJ1-5 | - | TRBV21-1 | ASSKPPLSQPQH
TRBJ2-5 | TRBD1 | TRBV7-2 | ASSFRDRGQETQY
TRBJ2-4 | - | TRBV27 | ASSFMSAKNIQY
TRBJ1-1 | - | TRBV7-9 | ASSFEGQNTEAF
TRBJ2-7 | - | TRBV27 | ASRKGDLTRWEQY
TRBJ1-2 | - | TRBV4-2 | ASSQDRGILLDGYT
TRBJ1-1 | - | TRBV29-1 | SVEGRGEHEAF
TRBJ2-2 | - | TRBV12-3/TRBV12-4 | ASSSSGGAFTGELF
TRBJ2-7 | TRBD2 | TRBV6-2/TRBV6-3 | ASSSPGLAYEQY
- | TRBD2 | TRBV30 | AWSGLAGYNEQY
- | - | TRBV2 | ASIKGNQETQF
TRBJ2-1 | TRBD2 | TRBV5-1 | ASSFLSGIDNEQF
TRBJ1-1 | TRBD1 | TRBV3-1 | ASSQSDRGRGTEAF
TRBJ1-5 | - | TRBV30 | AWSDRVSQPQH